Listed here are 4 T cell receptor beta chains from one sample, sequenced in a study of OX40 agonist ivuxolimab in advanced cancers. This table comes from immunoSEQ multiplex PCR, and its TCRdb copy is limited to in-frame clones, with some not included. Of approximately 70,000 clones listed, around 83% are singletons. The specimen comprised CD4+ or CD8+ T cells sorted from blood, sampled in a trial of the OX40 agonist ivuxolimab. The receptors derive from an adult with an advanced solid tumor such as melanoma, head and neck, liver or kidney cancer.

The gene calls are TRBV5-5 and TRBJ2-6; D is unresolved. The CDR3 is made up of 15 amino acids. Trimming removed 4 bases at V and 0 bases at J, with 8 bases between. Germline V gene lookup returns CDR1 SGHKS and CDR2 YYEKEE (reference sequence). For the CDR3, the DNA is TGTGCCAGCAGCCTATACACCTCTGGGGCCAACGTCCTGACTTTC. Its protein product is CASSLYTSGANVLTF.

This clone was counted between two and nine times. The CDR3 DNA reads TGTGCCAGCAGCTTCGGGCCCGCCCAGGGCTACACCTTC. Encoded protein: CASSFGPAQGYTF. The chain is built from TRBV7-2 and TRBJ1-2; D unresolved. Germline V gene lookup returns CDR1 SGHTA and CDR2 FQGNSA. The CDR3 sequence is 13 residues long. V lost 3 bases to trimming and J lost 8 bases, with 13 bases between them.

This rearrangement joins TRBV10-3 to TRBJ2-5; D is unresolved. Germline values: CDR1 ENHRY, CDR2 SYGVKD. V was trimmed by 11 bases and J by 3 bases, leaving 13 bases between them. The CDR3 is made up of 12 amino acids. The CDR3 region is CAAPSPKETQYF. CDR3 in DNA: TGTGCCGCACCCAGCCCAAAAGAGACCCAGTACTTC.

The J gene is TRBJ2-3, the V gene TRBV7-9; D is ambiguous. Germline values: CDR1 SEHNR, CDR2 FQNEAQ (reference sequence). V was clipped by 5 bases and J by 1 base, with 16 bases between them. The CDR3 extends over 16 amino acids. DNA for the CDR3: TGTGCCAGCAGCCAGGTCCGAAGGGTGGGCACAGATACGCAGTATTTT. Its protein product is CASSQVRRVGTDTQYF.